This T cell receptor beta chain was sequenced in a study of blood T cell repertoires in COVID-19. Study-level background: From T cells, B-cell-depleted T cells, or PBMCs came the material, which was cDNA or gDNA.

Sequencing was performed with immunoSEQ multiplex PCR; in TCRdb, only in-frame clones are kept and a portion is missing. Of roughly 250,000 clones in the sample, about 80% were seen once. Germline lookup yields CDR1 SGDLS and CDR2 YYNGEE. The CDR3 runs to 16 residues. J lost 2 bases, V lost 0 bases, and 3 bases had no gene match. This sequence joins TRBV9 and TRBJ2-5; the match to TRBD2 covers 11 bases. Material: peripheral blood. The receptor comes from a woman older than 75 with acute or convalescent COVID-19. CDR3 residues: CASSVGIAGGQETQYF. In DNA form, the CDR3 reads TGTGCCAGCAGCGTAGGTATAGCGGGGGGGCAAGAGACCCAGTACTTC.